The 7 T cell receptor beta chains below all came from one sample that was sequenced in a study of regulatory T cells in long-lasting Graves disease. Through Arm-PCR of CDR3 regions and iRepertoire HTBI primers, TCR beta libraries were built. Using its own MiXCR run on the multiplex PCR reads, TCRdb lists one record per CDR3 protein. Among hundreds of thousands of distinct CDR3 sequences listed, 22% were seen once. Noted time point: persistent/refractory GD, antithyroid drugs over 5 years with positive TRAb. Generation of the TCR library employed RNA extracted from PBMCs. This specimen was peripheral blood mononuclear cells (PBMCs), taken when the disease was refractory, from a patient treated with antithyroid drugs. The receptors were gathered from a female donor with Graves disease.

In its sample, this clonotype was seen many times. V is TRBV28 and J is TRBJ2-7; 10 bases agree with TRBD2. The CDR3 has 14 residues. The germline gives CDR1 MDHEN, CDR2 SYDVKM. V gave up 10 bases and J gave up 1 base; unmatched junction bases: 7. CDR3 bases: TGTGCCACCAAAGGACTAGCGGTTTCCTACGAGCAGTACTTC. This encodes CATKGLAVSYEQYF.

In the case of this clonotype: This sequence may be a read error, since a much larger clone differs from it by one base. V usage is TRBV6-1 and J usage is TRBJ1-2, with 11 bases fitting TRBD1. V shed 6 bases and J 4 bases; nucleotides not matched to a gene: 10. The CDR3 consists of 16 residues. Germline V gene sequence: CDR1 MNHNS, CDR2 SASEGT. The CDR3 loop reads CASSSGTGGVGYGYTF. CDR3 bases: TGTGCCAGCAGCTCCGGGACAGGGGGTGTTGGCTATGGCTACACCTTC.

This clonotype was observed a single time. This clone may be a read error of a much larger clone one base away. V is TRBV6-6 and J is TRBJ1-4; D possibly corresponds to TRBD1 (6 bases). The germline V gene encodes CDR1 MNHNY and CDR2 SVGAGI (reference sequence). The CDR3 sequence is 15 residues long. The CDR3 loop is CASSYSAGDNEKPFF. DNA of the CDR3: TGTGCCAGCAGTTACTCGGCAGGGGATAATGAAAAACCGTTTTTT.

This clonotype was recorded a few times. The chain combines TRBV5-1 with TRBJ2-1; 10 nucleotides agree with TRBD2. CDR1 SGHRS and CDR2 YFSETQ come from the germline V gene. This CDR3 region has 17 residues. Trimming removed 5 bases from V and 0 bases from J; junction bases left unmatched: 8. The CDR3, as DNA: TGCGCCAGCAGAAGCCGAGCGGGAGGGAGCTCCTACAATGAGCAGTTCTTC. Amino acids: CASRSRAGGSSYNEQFF. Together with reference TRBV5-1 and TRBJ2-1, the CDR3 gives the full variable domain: KAGVTQTPRYLIKTRGQQVTLSCSPISGHRSVSWYQQTPGQGLQFLFEYFSETQRNKGNFPGRFSGRQFSNSRSEMNVSTLELGDSALYLCASRSRAGGSSYNEQFFGPGTRLTVL.

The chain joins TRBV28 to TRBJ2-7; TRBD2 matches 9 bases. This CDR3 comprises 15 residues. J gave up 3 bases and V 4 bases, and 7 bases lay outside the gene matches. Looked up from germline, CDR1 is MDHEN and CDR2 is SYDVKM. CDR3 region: CASSSSSGVYYEQYF. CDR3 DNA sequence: TGTGCCAGCAGTTCTTCTAGCGGGGTATACTACGAGCAGTACTTC.

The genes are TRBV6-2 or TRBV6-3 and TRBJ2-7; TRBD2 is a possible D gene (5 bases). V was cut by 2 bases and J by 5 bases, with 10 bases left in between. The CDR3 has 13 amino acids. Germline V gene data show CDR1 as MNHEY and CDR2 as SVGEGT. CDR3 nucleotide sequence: TGTGCCAGCAGTTACGCTAGCATCCACGAGCAGTACTTC. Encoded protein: CASSYASIHEQYF.

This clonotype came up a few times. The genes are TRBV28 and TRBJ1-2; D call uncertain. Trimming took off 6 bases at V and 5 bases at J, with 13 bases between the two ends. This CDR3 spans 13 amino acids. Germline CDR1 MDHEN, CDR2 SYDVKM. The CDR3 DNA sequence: TGTGCCAGCAGCCCGCTTGCACAATATGGCTACACCTTC. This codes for CASSPLAQYGYTF.